A single sample is the source of the 8 T cell receptor beta chains below, sequenced in a study of blood T cell repertoires in COVID-19. Sequencing used immunoSEQ multiplex PCR; TCRdb keeps in-frame clones, though not all of them. The sample carries around 330,000 clones, 85% recorded once. Sequences were obtained from PBMCs or T cells enriched from blood (not recorded which). These receptors were collected from a woman between 25 and 40 years old who had been exposed to COVID-19.

As DNA, the CDR3 is TGTGCCAGCAGCTTGTCTGGGGAGGGCAACATTCAGTACTTC. Translation gives CASSLSGEGNIQYF. The V and J genes are TRBV7-9 and TRBJ2-4; 7 nucleotides line up with TRBD2. With 3 bases clipped from V and 7 bases from J, the junction kept 6 bases outside the gene matches. There are 14 residues in the CDR3. Per germline, CDR1 SEHNR and CDR2 FQNEAQ (reference sequence).

The V and J genes are TRBV6-1 and TRBJ2-3; D unresolved. Trimming took 0 bases from V and 6 from J, leaving 7 bases between them. Germline-derived CDR1 and CDR2 are MNHNS and SASEGT. CDR3 length: 13 residues. CDR3 residues: CASSEAEDDTQYF. The CDR3 DNA reads as TGTGCCAGCAGTGAAGCTGAGGATGATACGCAGTATTTT.

The chain's CDR3 is CASTVTSGTGYTF. CDR3 bases: TGTGCCAGCACCGTAACCTCAGGAACGGGCTACACCTTC. The rearrangement links TRBV7-2 to TRBJ1-2; D unclear. The CDR3 covers 13 residues. CDR1 SGHTA and CDR2 FQGNSA come from the germline V gene. Trimming cost V 7 bases and J 8 bases, with 17 bases left between them.

The chain couples TRBV15 to TRBJ2-1; tentatively, D is TRBD1 (6 bases). Trimming cost V 5 bases and J 6 bases, with 20 bases left between them. The CDR3 is 16 residues long. Germline V gives CDR1 LNHNV, CDR2 YYDKDF (reference sequence). This CDR3 reads CATSSWDKPGTNEQFF. The CDR3 DNA reads as TGTGCCACCAGCTCCTGGGACAAACCTGGAACCAATGAGCAGTTCTTC.

V is TRBV5-5 and J is TRBJ2-1, with D perhaps matching TRBD2 (5 bases). The V end was cut by 0 bases, the J end by 2 bases, with 9 bases between. In germline, CDR1 is SGHKS, CDR2 YYEKEE (reference sequence). This CDR3 region has 15 residues. CDR3 sequence reads: CASSLGSGTYNEQFF. For the CDR3, the DNA is TGTGCCAGCAGCTTGGGTTCCGGGACCTACAATGAGCAGTTCTTC.

The chain couples TRBV9 to TRBJ2-2; 9 nucleotides agree with TRBD1. The CDR3 sequence is 17 residues long. Germline CDR1 reads SGDLS; CDR2 reads YYNGEE. The J segment lost 0 bases and the V segment lost 0 bases, leaving 3 bases of the junction unmatched. This CDR3 reads CASSVARDRANTGELFF. The CDR3 DNA sequence: TGTGCCAGCAGCGTAGCTAGGGACAGGGCGAACACCGGGGAGCTGTTTTTT.

The V gene is TRBV30, the J gene TRBJ2-1; 14 nucleotides line up with TRBD2. The ends lost 3 bases at V and 6 bases at J; junction bases unmatched: 4. The germline gives CDR1 GTSNPN, CDR2 SVGIG (reference sequence). The length of the CDR3 is 15 residues. CDR3 amino acids: CAWSGLAGGGNEQFF. CDR3 nucleotide sequence: TGTGCCTGGAGCGGACTAGCGGGGGGCGGCAATGAGCAGTTCTTC.

The genes are TRBV24-1 and TRBJ1-2; TRBD1 is a possible D gene (6 bases). The CDR3 runs to 13 residues. Trimming took off 4 bases at V and 6 bases at J, with 11 bases between the two ends. Germline assignment: CDR1 KGHDR and CDR2 SFDVKD. For the CDR3, the DNA is TGTGCCACCAGTGAACCCACAGGGAATGGCTACACCTTC. It yields the protein CATSEPTGNGYTF.